This entry lists 10 T cell receptor beta chains sequenced from one sample in a study of T cell responses to AZD1222 COVID-19 vaccine. Profiled with immunoSEQ multiplex PCR; TCRdb holds only in-frame clones, not every one. Here the sample spans around 180,000 clones, roughly 88% being singletons. The source was peripheral blood, collected on day 0 of AZD1222 vaccination. Every receptor here comes from an adult in good health.

This clone was detected once. The chain carries TRBV27 and TRBJ2-1; D unresolved. This CDR3 is built from 13 residues. Trimming removed 4 bases at V and 13 bases at J, with 17 bases between. CDR1 and CDR2 from the germline V gene are MNHEY and SMNVEV (reference sequence). The CDR3 is CASSSGSIGKQFF. For the CDR3, the DNA is TGTGCCAGCAGTTCCGGATCAATTGGGAAACAGTTCTTC.

The chain carries TRBV15 and TRBJ2-7; D unresolved. Trimming shortened V by 5 bases and J by 7 bases, and 15 bases separated the two germline ends. The germline gives CDR1 LNHNV, CDR2 YYDKDF (reference sequence). This CDR3 contains 13 residues. The CDR3 nucleotides are TGTGCCACCAGCCCCGGGCTAGGAAGGGAGCAGTACTTC. Its translation is CATSPGLGREQYF.

This clone was picked up one time. This sequence joins TRBV10-3 and TRBJ1-5, with D unresolved. Trimming took off 3 bases at V and 3 bases at J, with 9 bases between the two ends. This CDR3 has 14 amino acids. Germline-derived CDR1 and CDR2 are ENHRY and SYGVKD. The CDR3: CAISDGRDNQPQHF. DNA of the CDR3: TGTGCCATCAGTGATGGTAGGGACAATCAGCCCCAGCATTTT.

The chain employs TRBV28 and TRBJ1-2; D call uncertain. V was cut by 6 bases and J by 2 bases, with 7 bases left in between. The germline V gene has CDR1 MDHEN and CDR2 SYDVKM. This CDR3 has 12 amino acids. CDR3 in amino acids: CASSPNNYGYTF. The CDR3 DNA is TGTGCCAGCAGCCCTAACAACTATGGCTACACCTTC.

The chain carries TRBV5-1 and TRBJ1-1; D uncertain. The V and J ends lost 7 bases and 3 bases respectively, with 16 bases between them. This CDR3 contains 14 residues. Germline V gene lookup returns CDR1 SGHRS and CDR2 YFSETQ. The CDR3 loop reads CASSTQSTDTEAFF. CDR3 bases: TGCGCCAGCTCGACACAATCGACGGACACTGAAGCTTTCTTT.

The chain carries TRBV5-4 and TRBJ2-7; 15 positions match TRBD2. CDR1 SGHNT and CDR2 YYREEE come from the germline V gene (reference sequence). This CDR3 has 14 amino acids. V gave up 3 bases and J gave up 6 bases; unmatched junction bases: 1. This CDR3 is CASSSGLAGGEQYF. CDR3 nucleotides: TGTGCCAGCAGCTCGGGACTAGCGGGAGGCGAGCAGTACTTC.

This rearrangement joins TRBV30 to TRBJ2-3; the match to TRBD2 covers 13 bases. Germline values: CDR1 GTSNPN, CDR2 SVGIG (reference sequence). CDR3 size: 19 residues. The V segment lost 1 base and the J segment 0 bases; nucleotides outside the gene matches: 10. CDR3: CAWSEGTSGRVYSTDTQYF. DNA of the CDR3: TGTGCCTGGAGTGAAGGAACTAGCGGGAGGGTCTATAGCACAGATACGCAGTATTTT.

This chain uses TRBV4-1 with TRBJ1-6; 7 bases agree with TRBD1. This CDR3 spans 17 amino acids. V lost 1 base to trimming and J lost 2 bases; unmatched junction nucleotides: 5. Per the germline V gene, CDR1 is MGHRA and CDR2 is YSYEKL. Here the CDR3 reads CASSQGTGAAYNSPLHF. As DNA, the CDR3 is TGCGCCAGCAGCCAAGGTACAGGGGCCGCCTATAATTCACCCCTCCACTTT.

The genes are TRBV11-2 and TRBJ2-3, with 9 bases fitting TRBD1. Germline V gene data show CDR1 as SGHAT and CDR2 as FQNNGV. The V gene end was trimmed by 1 base and the J gene end by 8 bases; junction bases not matched to a gene: 4. CDR3 length: 14 residues. CDR3 bases: TGTGCCAGCAGCTTAGTCGTGGACAGGGGTACGCAGTATTTT. As protein: CASSLVVDRGTQYF.

V usage is TRBV6-5 and J usage is TRBJ1-4, with no clear D. V gave up 0 bases and J gave up 5 bases, with 4 bases separating them. CDR1 and CDR2 (germline): MNHEY, SVGAGI. This CDR3 region has 13 residues. Here the CDR3 DNA reads TGTGCCAGCAGTTACTCGGGGAATGAAAAACTGTTTTTT. It is translated as CASSYSGNEKLFF.